Sequencing of this TCR beta chain was carried out in a study of cytomegalovirus exposure and HLA in healthy donors. PCR employed 60 Vbeta and 13 Jbeta primers. Profiling relied on immunoSEQ multiplex PCR, and the TCRdb table lists in-frame clones only, not all of them. The sample lists under 110,000 clones, more than 70% occurring once. The CDR3 sequence is 14 residues long. Trimming shortened V by 2 bases and J by 4 bases, and 11 bases separated the two germline ends. Germline V gene data show CDR1 as SGHAT and CDR2 as FQNNGV. The V and J genes are TRBV11-2 and TRBJ2-5, with D possibly TRBD2 on 7 matching bases. The TCR sequence derives from a man in his forties or fifties in good health and CMV-seronegative. Sequenced input: PBMCs. The CDR3 protein is CASSLRGGGETQYF. The CDR3 DNA follows: TGTGCCAGCAGCTTACGCGGGGGCGGAGAGACCCAGTACTTC.